The clone carrying this T cell receptor beta chain was picked up one time. The antigen is unknown. V was pared by 5 bases and J by 4 bases, with 16 bases between. From germline, CDR1 is MNHEY and CDR2 SMNVEV (reference sequence). CDR3 length: 15 amino acids. This sample is drawn from a study of CD8 T cells in Susac syndrome. Findings and caveats of the study: None of the CD4+ T cell repertoires in Susac syndrome showed clonal expansion.

Reverse transcription of about 0.5 to 1 ug RNA used random hexamers. MiXCR, run by TCRdb on the immunoSEQ multiplex PCR reads, gives a single entry per CDR3 protein. This repertoire shows 140,000 to 150,000 distinct CDR3 sequences, 95% found once; its top ten account for over 0.065%. The receptor was derived from a human donor with Susac syndrome. V and J are TRBV27 and TRBJ2-3; D is undetermined. The sample comprised CD4+ T cells from PBMCs. This CDR3 is CASSPSTPLPDTQYF. As DNA, the CDR3 is TGTGCCAGCAGTCCCTCAACACCTTTACCAGATACGCAGTATTTT.